This T cell receptor (beta chain) emerged from a study of blood T cell repertoires in COVID-19. Profiled with immunoSEQ multiplex PCR; TCRdb holds only in-frame clones, not every one. The top ten clones hold 13% to 15% of a sample with about 110,000 clones, less than 85% of them seen once. Per the germline V gene, CDR1 is MGHDK and CDR2 is SYGVNS. This CDR3 has 14 residues. V was shortened by 5 bases and J by 0 bases, with 8 bases between the two germline ends. The material sequenced was peripheral blood. The TCR originated in a woman aged 55 to 70 with acute or convalescent COVID-19. This chain links TRBV25-1 with TRBJ1-3; D is uncertain. CDR3 in DNA: TGTGCCAGCAGTCCGTTCCTCTCTGGAAACACCATATATTTT. Translation: CASSPFLSGNTIYF.